The source of this TCR beta chain is a study of T cell responses to AZD1222 COVID-19 vaccine. Concerning this clone: Antigen specificity is unknown.

Repertoires were generated with immunoSEQ multiplex PCR, while TCRdb's copy carries only in-frame clones and drops some. The data hold tens of thousands of clones, with about four fifths observed a single time. Overall study findings and caveats: Baseline testing showed seropositivity in only a handful of AZD1222 recipients. A rise in Spike-specific TCR breadth and depth followed two AZD1222 doses. None of the repertoires were sampled until the peak T cell response had passed. Spike-spanning, vaccine-associated CD4 TCRs were dominant at 160-218 and 743-854.

The material was peripheral blood, obtained 28 days after the second AZD1222 dose. This clonotype originated in an adult who received the AZD1222 COVID-19 vaccine.

The CDR3 loop reads CASSRTGQMNTEAFF. CDR3 bases: TGTGCCAGCAGCAGAACGGGACAGATGAACACTGAAGCTTTCTTT. The rearrangement uses TRBV7-8 and TRBJ1-1; 7 bases fit TRBD1. CDR1 SGHVS and CDR2 FQNEAQ come from the germline V gene. The length of the CDR3 is 15 residues. The trim removed 5 bases at V and 0 bases at J, leaving 6 bases unmatched.